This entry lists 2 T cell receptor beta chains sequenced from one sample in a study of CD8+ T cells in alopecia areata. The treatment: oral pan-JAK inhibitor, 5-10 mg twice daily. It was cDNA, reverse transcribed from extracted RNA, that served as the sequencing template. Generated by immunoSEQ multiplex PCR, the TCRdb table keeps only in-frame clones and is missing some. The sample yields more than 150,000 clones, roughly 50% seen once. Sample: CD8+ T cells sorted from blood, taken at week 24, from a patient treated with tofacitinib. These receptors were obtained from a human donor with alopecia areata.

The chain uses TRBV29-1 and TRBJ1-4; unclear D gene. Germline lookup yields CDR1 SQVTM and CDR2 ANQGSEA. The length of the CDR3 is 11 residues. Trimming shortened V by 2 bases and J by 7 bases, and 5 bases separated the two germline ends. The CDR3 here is CSVEWSEKLFF. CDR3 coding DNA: TGCAGCGTTGAATGGAGTGAAAAACTGTTTTTT.

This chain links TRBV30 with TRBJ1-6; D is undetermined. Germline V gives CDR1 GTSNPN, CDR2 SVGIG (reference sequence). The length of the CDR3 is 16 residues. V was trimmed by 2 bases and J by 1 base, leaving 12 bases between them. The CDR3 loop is CAWSPLVPSYNSPLHF. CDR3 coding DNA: TGTGCCTGGAGTCCGCTGGTCCCGTCCTATAATTCACCCCTCCACTTT.